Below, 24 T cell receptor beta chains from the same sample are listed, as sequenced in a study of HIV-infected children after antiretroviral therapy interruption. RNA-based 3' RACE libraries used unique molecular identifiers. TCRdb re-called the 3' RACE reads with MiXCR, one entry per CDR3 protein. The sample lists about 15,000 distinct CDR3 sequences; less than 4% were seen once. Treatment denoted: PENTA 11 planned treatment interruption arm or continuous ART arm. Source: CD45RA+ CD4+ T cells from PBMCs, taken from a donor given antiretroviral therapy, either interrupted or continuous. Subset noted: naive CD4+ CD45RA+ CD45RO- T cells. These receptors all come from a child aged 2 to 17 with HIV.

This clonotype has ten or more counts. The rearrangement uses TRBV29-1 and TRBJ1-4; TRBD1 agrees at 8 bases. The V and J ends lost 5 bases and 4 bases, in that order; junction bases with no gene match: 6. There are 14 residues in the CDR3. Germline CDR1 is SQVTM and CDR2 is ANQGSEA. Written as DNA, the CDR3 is TGCAGCGTTTTCCGGACAGGGAGTAATGAAAAACTGTTTTTT. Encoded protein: CSVFRTGSNEKLFF.

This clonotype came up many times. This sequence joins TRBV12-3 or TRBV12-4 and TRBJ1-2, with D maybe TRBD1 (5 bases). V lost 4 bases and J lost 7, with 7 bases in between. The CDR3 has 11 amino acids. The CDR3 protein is CASSYGGGYTF. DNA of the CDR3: TGTGCCAGCAGTTACGGGGGTGGCTACACCTTC.

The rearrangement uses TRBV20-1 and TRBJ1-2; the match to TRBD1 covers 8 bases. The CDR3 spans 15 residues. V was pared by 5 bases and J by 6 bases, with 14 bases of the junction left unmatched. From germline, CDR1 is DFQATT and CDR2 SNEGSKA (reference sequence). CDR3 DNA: TGCAGTGCTGGGGCATACCCGACAGGGGAGAATGGCTACACCTTC. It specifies CSAGAYPTGENGYTF.

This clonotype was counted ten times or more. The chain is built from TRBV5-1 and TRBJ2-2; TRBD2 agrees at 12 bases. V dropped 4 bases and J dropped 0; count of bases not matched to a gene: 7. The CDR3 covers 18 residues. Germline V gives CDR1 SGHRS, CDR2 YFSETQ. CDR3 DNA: TGCGCCAGCAGCGCGGGACTAGCGGGTGACGCGAACACCGGGGAGCTGTTTTTT. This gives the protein CASSAGLAGDANTGELFF.

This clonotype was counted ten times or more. The CDR3 loop reads CASSLRGTNNSPLHF. CDR3 nucleotides: TGTGCCAGCAGCTTAAGAGGGACCAATAATTCACCCCTCCACTTT. The rearrangement links TRBV5-6 to TRBJ1-6, with D possibly being TRBD1 (5 bases). CDR3 length equals 15 residues. Germline V gene data show CDR1 as SGHDT and CDR2 as YYEEEE. V lost 2 bases, J lost 5 bases, and 11 bases lay in between.

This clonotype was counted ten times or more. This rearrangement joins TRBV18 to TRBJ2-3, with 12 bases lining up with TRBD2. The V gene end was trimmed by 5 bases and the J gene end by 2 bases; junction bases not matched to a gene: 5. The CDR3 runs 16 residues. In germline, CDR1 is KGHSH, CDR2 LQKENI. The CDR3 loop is CASSSLAGGLTDTQYF. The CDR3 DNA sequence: TGTGCCAGCTCATCCCTAGCGGGAGGGCTCACAGATACGCAGTATTTT.

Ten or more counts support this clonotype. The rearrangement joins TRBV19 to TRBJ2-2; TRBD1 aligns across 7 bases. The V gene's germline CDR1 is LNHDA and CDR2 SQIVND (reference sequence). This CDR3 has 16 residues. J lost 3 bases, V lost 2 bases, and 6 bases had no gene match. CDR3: CASSITGVYDTGELFF. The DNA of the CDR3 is TGTGCCAGTAGTATAACAGGGGTTTATGACACCGGGGAGCTGTTTTTT.

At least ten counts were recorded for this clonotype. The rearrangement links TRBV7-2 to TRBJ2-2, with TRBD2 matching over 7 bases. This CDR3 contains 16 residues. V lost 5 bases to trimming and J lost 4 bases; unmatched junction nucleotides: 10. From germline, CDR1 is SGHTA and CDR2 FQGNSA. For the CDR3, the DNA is TGTGCCAGCAGCCCGGGAGGTAGTGGCGTCACCGGGGAGCTGTTTTTT. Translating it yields CASSPGGSGVTGELFF.

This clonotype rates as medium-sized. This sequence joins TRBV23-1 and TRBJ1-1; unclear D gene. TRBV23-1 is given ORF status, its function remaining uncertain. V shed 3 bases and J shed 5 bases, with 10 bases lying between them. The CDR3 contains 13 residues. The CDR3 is CASSQEGLTEAFF. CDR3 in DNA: TGCGCCAGCAGTCAGGAGGGATTGACTGAAGCTTTCTTT.

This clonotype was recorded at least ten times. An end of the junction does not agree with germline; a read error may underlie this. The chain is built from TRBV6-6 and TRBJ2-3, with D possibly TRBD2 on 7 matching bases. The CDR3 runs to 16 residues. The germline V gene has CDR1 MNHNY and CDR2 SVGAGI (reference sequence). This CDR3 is CASSDALGGLAETLYF. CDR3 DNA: TGTGCCAGCAGTGATGCACTGGGGGGGCTTGCAGAAACGCTGTATTTT.

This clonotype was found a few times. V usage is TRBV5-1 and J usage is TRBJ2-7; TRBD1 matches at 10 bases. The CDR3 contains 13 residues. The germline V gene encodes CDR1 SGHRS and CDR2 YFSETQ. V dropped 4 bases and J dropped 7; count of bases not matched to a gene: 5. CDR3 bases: TGCGCCAGCAGCCGGGACAGGGGTGAGGAGCAGTACTTC. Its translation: CASSRDRGEEQYF.

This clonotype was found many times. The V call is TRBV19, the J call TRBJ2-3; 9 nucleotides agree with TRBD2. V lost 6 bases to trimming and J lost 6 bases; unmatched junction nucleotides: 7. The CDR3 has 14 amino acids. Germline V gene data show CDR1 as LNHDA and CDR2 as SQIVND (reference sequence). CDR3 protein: CASRLAGIMDTQYF. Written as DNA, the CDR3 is TGTGCCAGTAGGCTAGCGGGGATAATGGATACGCAGTATTTT.

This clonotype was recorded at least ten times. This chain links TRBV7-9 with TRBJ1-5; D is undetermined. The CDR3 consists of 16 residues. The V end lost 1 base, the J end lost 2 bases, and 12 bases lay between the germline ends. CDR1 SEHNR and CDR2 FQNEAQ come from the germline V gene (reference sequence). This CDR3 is CASSLVTGRGNQPQHF. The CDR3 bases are TGTGCCAGCAGCTTAGTGACGGGAAGGGGCAATCAGCCCCAGCATTTT.

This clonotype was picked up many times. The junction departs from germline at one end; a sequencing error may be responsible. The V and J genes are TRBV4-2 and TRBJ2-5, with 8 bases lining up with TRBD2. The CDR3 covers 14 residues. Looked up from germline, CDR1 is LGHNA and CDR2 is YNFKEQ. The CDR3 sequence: CASSPPGGQDTQYF. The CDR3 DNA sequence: TGTGCCAGCAGCCCCCCGGGAGGGCAAGACACCCAGTACTTT.

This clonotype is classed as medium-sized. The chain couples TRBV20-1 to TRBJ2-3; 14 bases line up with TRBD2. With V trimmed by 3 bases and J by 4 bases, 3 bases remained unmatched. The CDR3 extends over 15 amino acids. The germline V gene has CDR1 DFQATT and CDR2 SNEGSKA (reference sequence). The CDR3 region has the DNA TGCAGTGCTAGTGGGACTAGCGGGGGCCCAGATACGCAGTATTTT. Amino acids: CSASGTSGGPDTQYF.

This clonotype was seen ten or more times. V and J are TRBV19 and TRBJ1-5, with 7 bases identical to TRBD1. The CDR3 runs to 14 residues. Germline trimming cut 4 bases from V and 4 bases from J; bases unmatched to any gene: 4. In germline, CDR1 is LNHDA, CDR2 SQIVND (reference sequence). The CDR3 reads CASSTDRENQPQHF. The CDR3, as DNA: TGTGCCAGTAGTACCGACAGGGAGAATCAGCCCCAGCATTTT.

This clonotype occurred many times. The CDR3 DNA reads TGTGCCTGGAGTCTATTGGGTACGCTCTATTTT. Its translation is CAWSLLGTLYF. V usage is TRBV30 and J usage is TRBJ1-3; unclear D gene. V lost 2 bases and J lost 16, with 15 bases in between. The CDR3 length is 11 residues. In germline, CDR1 is GTSNPN, CDR2 SVGIG (reference sequence). Full variable domain (missing parts from reference TRBV30 and TRBJ1-3): SQTIHQWPATLVQPVGSPLSLECTVEGTSNPNLYWYRQAAGRGLQLLFYSVGIGQISSEVPQNLSASRPQDRQFILSSKKLLLSDSGFYLCAWSLLGTLYFGEGSWLTVV.

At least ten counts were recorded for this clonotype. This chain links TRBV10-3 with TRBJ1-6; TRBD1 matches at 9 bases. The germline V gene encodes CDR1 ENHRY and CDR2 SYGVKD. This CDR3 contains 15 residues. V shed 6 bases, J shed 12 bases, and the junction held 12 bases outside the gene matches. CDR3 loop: CAIRETGGSGRPLHF. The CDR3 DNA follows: TGTGCCATCAGAGAGACAGGGGGGTCCGGGAGACCCCTCCACTTT.

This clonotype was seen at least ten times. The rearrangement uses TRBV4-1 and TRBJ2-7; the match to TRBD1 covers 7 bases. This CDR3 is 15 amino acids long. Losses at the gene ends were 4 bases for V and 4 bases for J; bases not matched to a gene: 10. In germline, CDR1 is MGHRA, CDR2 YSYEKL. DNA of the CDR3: TGCGCCAGCAGCCCAAACAGGGGATTTTTGTACGAGCAGTACTTC. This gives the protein CASSPNRGFLYEQYF.

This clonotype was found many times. The CDR3 sequence: CASSPRMGPGAEQFF. CDR3 nucleotides: TGTGCCAGCAGCCCCAGGATGGGCCCTGGTGCTGAGCAGTTCTTC. V gene TRBV13 combines with J gene TRBJ2-1, with D unclear. There are 15 residues in the CDR3. The germline gives CDR1 PRHDT, CDR2 FYEKMQ (reference sequence). V shed 5 bases and J shed 9 bases, with 20 bases lying between them.

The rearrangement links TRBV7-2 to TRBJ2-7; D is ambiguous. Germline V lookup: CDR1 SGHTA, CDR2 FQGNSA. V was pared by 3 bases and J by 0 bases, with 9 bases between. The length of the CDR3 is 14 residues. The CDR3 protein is CASSLSAVSYEQYF. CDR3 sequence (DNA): TGTGCCAGCAGCTTGTCCGCGGTCTCCTACGAGCAGTACTTC. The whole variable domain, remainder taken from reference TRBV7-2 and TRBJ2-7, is GAGVSQSPSNKVTEKGKDVELRCDPISGHTALYWYRQSLGQGLEFLIYFQGNSAPDKSGLPSDRFSAERTGGSVSTLTIQRTQQEDSAVYLCASSLSAVSYEQYFGPGTRLTVT.

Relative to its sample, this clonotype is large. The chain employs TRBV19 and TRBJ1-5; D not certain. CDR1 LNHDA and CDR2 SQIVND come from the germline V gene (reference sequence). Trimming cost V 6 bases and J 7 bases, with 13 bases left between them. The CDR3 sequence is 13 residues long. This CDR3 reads CASSGSPAQPQHF. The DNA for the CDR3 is TGTGCCAGTAGCGGATCCCCCGCACAGCCCCAGCATTTT.

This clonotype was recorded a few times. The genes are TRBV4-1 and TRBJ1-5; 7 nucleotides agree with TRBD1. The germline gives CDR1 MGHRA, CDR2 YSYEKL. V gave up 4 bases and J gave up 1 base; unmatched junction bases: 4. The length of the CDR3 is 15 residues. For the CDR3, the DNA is TGCGCCAGCAGCCCTCAGGGGGGGAGCAATCAGCCCCAGCATTTT. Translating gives CASSPQGGSNQPQHF.

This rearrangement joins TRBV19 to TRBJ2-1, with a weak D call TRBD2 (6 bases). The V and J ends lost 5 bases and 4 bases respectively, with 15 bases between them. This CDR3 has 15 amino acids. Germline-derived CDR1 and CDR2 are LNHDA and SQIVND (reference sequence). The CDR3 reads CASSSRGGVYNEQFF. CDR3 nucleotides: TGTGCCAGTAGTTCAAGGGGCGGGGTGTACAATGAGCAGTTCTTC.